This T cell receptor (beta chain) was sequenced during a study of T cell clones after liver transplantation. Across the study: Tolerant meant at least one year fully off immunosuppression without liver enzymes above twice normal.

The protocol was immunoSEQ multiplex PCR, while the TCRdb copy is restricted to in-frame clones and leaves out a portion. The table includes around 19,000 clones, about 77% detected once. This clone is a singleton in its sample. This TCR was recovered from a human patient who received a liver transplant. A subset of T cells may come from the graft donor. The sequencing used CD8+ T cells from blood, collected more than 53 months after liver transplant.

The CDR3 region is CASSADIAGGLDDEQFF. CDR3 sequence (DNA): TGTGCCAGCAGCGCCGACATAGCGGGGGGCCTCGATGATGAGCAGTTCTTC. The V gene is TRBV9, the J gene TRBJ2-1; 10 nucleotides line up with TRBD2. V gave up 3 bases and J gave up 8 bases; unmatched junction bases: 14. Germline loops: CDR1 SGDLS, CDR2 YYNGEE. This CDR3 has 17 amino acids.